Sequencing of this TCR beta chain was carried out in a study of blood T cell repertoires in COVID-19. Study-level background: COVID-19 samples collected from the United States, Italy and Spain covered acute and convalescent phases. PBMCs, B-cell-depleted T cells, or T cells provided the cDNA or gDNA that made up the material.

Original handling: Counts of nucleated cells, estimated from reference gene primer amplification, were obtained. Sequenced by immunoSEQ multiplex PCR; TCRdb stores in-frame clones only, minus some. That table supplies the V and J calls and clone size; D and trimming were determined from the DNA. This table has tens of thousands of clones, roughly 91% appearing once. V trimming: 4 bases; J trimming: 3 bases; junction bases outside the gene matches: 18. Germline V lookup: CDR1 SQVTM, CDR2 ANQGSEA. The CDR3 runs to 17 residues. This clone has only one observation. This rearrangement joins TRBV29-1 to TRBJ2-7; 7 nucleotides match TRBD1. Specimen: peripheral blood. The receptor was derived from a man aged 60-69 years with active COVID-19. The DNA of the CDR3 is TGCAGCGTTGGAAAGCCTTGGGTTTCTCGGGACAGCTACGAGCAGTACTTC. Amino acids: CSVGKPWVSRDSYEQYF.